One sample yielded the 22 T cell receptor beta chains listed below, sequenced in a study of regulatory T cells in long-lasting Graves disease. As to time point: newly diagnosed GD, antithyroid drugs for less than 3 months. Following extraction of RNA from PBMCs, that RNA was used to make the TCR library. Building the TCR beta libraries relied on iRepertoire HTBI primers, and CDR3 regions underwent Arm-PCR. TCRdb called the multiplex PCR reads again in MiXCR, with one record for every CDR3 protein. The table includes about 540,000 distinct CDR3 sequences, roughly 12% detected once. The sample also formed part of further work on T cells in Graves' hyperthyroidism and ophthalmopathy.

The material sequenced was peripheral blood mononuclear cells (PBMCs), taken at new diagnosis, from a patient treated with antithyroid drugs. Every receptor here comes from a young man with Graves disease.

This clonotype was seen repeatedly, ten times or more. J is TRBJ2-1 and V is TRBV24-1; D gene ambiguous. CDR3 size: 15 residues. Trimming left V 7 bases short and J 0 bases short, with 12 bases between. CDR1 is KGHDR, CDR2 SFDVKD, per germline. The CDR3 sequence: CATSLDASSYNEQFF. CDR3 coding DNA: TGTGCCACCAGCCTAGACGCTAGCTCCTACAATGAGCAGTTCTTC.

This clonotype was recorded many times. DNA for the CDR3: TGTGCCAGTAGTATTGGGGTCCGACCTGGGGACGAGCAGTACTTC. Translating gives CASSIGVRPGDEQYF. The rearrangement links TRBV19 to TRBJ2-7; no clear D. This CDR3 has 15 residues. V shed 3 bases and J shed 5 bases, with 17 bases lying between them. Germline CDR1 LNHDA, CDR2 SQIVND (reference sequence).

Many counts were recorded for this clonotype. This sequence joins TRBV6-1 and TRBJ2-1; D is possibly TRBD2 (7 bases). This CDR3 contains 14 residues. Between the trimmed V and J ends, which lost 0 bases and 8 bases, there was a span of 11 bases. Germline CDR1 is MNHNS and CDR2 is SASEGT. In DNA, the CDR3 is TGTGCCAGCAGTGAAGCGCCGGGGGGCCATGAGCAGTTCTTC. Protein product: CASSEAPGGHEQFF.

This clonotype appeared a few times. V is TRBV19 and J is TRBJ2-6, with 7 bases fitting TRBD2. With V trimmed by 5 bases and J by 2 bases, 9 bases remained unmatched. CDR3 size: 17 residues. Per germline, CDR1 LNHDA and CDR2 SQIVND (reference sequence). The CDR3 here is CASSVRWGGAGANVLTF. The CDR3 DNA reads as TGTGCCAGTAGTGTCCGATGGGGGGGAGCTGGGGCCAACGTCCTGACTTTC. The whole variable domain, remainder taken from reference TRBV19 and TRBJ2-6, is DGGITQSPKYLFRKEGQNVTLSCEQNLNHDAMYWYRQDPGQGLRLIYYSQIVNDFQKGDIAEGYSVSREKKESFPLTVTSAQKNPTAFYLCASSVRWGGAGANVLTFGAGSRLTVL.

Ten or more counts support this clonotype. The chain recombines TRBV20-1 with TRBJ1-5; TRBD1 matches 7 bases. Trimming removed 6 bases from V and 1 base from J; junction bases left unmatched: 12. CDR1 is DFQATT, CDR2 SNEGSKA, per germline (reference sequence). This CDR3 comprises 16 residues. The CDR3 is CSALGYRGGSNQPQHF. The CDR3 nucleotides read TGCAGTGCCCTAGGCTACAGGGGCGGAAGCAATCAGCCCCAGCATTTT.

The sample holds many counts of this clonotype. The CDR3, as DNA: TGTGCCAGCATAAGGACAGGGGAGGTAGGGGACCAGTACTTC. Its protein is CASIRTGEVGDQYF. The rearrangement links TRBV28 to TRBJ2-5, with 9 bases that match TRBD1. V dropped 7 bases and J dropped 10; count of bases not matched to a gene: 13. The CDR3 loop spans 14 amino acids. Germline V gives CDR1 MDHEN, CDR2 SYDVKM.

This clonotype was counted ten times or more. The chain couples TRBV24-1 to TRBJ2-1; 7 nucleotides line up with TRBD2. Per the germline V gene, CDR1 is KGHDR and CDR2 is SFDVKD. This CDR3 has 13 residues. Losses at the gene ends were 9 bases for V and 9 bases for J; bases not matched to a gene: 10. In DNA form, the CDR3 reads TGTGCCACCCGGTCTAGCGGAATTCGTGAGCAGTTCTTC. It translates to CATRSSGIREQFF.

This clonotype was observed many times. V gene TRBV27 combines with J gene TRBJ2-7; D is possibly TRBD2 (5 bases). The J call could be wrong; TRBJ2-5 is a better fit for the DNA end. Germline values: CDR1 MNHEY, CDR2 SMNVEV (reference sequence). This CDR3 contains 18 residues. CDR3 protein: CASSFLPGRTSTQETQYF. The CDR3 DNA sequence: TGTGCCAGCAGTTTTTTGCCCGGGCGAACTAGTACCCAAGAGACCCAGTACTTC.

This clonotype has ten or more counts. CDR3 in DNA: TGTGCCAGCGGGACAGGTGAAGAGACCCAGTACTTC. Protein: CASGTGEETQYF. The rearrangement joins TRBV12-3 or TRBV12-4 to TRBJ2-5; 8 positions agree with TRBD1. The V and J ends lost 8 bases and 3 bases, in that order; junction bases with no gene match: 2. The CDR3 covers 12 residues.

V usage is TRBV4-1 and J usage is TRBJ2-7; 12 bases are a match to TRBD1. This CDR3 is 15 amino acids long. Germline lookup yields CDR1 MGHRA and CDR2 YSYEKL. Losses at the gene ends were 6 bases for V and 5 bases for J; bases not matched to a gene: 8. The DNA for the CDR3 is TGCGCCAGCAGACCGGGACAGGGGGCAATTGACGAGCAGTACTTC. Translated, it gives CASRPGQGAIDEQYF.

This clonotype has ten or more counts. The gene calls are TRBV6-2 or TRBV6-3 and TRBJ1-1, with D hard to call. The V and J ends lost 0 bases and 1 base respectively, with 6 bases between them. The germline gives CDR1 MNHEY, CDR2 SVGEGT. CDR3 length: 14 amino acids. CDR3 DNA sequence: TGTGCCAGCAGTTACTCGGCGGCGAACACTGAAGCTTTCTTT. Encoded protein: CASSYSAANTEAFF.

On this clonotype: A much larger clone differs by one base, so this may be a read error. In this CDR3 the conserved last residue, phenylalanine or tryptophan, is missing, so a read error is likely. V usage is TRBV29-1 and J usage is TRBJ1-2; 9 nucleotides line up with TRBD1. The CDR3 runs to 13 residues. The V and J ends lost 6 bases and 4 bases, in that order; junction bases with no gene match: 6. Germline assignment: CDR1 SQVTM and CDR2 ANQGSEA. This CDR3 reads CSVTGGSAYGYTL. As DNA, the CDR3 is TGCAGCGTAACAGGGGGCTCAGCCTATGGCTACACCCTC.

With respect to this clonotype: The junction shows a germline mismatch at one end, possibly a read error. The genes are TRBV6-1 and TRBJ1-2, with D uncertain. Germline CDR1 MNHNS, CDR2 SASEGT. This CDR3 is built from 13 residues. This chain's CDR3 is CASSPTRGHGYTF. The CDR3 DNA reads TGTGCCAGCAGTCCCACCCGGGGTCATGGTTACACCTTC.

As for this clonotype: Given a much more abundant clone one base away, this may be a read error. The chain couples TRBV6-1 to TRBJ2-7; 10 positions agree with TRBD2. The CDR3 covers 15 residues. Per germline, CDR1 MNHNS and CDR2 SASEGT. The CDR3 DNA reads TGTGCCAGCGGACCACTAGCGGGGTTCTCCTACGGGCAGTACTTC. Protein sequence: CASGPLAGFSYGQYF.

V usage is TRBV9 and J usage is TRBJ2-4; 7 bases map to TRBD1. Trimming at V came to 5 bases and at J to 7 bases, leaving 3 bases not matched to a gene. The CDR3 runs 12 residues. Germline CDR1 is SGDLS and CDR2 is YYNGEE. The CDR3, as DNA: TGTGCCAGCAGTACAGGGGAGAACATTCAGTACTTC. Its protein product is CASSTGENIQYF.

This clonotype was detected a few times. The gene calls are TRBV19 and TRBJ1-1; D is uncertain. V was cut by 3 bases and J by 0 bases, with 11 bases left in between. The CDR3 covers 15 residues. The germline gives CDR1 LNHDA, CDR2 SQIVND (reference sequence). As DNA, the CDR3 is TGTGCCAGTAGTATTAGGGTCGGCGTGAACACTGAAGCTTTCTTT. It yields the protein CASSIRVGVNTEAFF.

This clonotype was recorded at least ten times. The V gene is TRBV6-1, the J gene TRBJ2-2, with D hard to call. The ends were cut back, 10 bases at V and 5 bases at J, with 11 bases in the middle. The germline V gene encodes CDR1 MNHNS and CDR2 SASEGT. This CDR3 is built from 12 residues. The CDR3 region is CAIHERTGELFF. The CDR3 DNA is TGTGCCATCCACGAGAGGACCGGGGAGCTGTTTTTT.

The chain joins TRBV7-6 to TRBJ2-7; 7 nucleotides line up with TRBD1. This CDR3 is 14 amino acids long. Germline V CDR1 and CDR2: SGHVS, FNYEAQ. The J segment lost 2 bases and the V segment lost 5 bases, leaving 6 bases of the junction unmatched. The CDR3 protein is CASSPYRGPYEQYF. CDR3 in DNA: TGTGCCAGCAGCCCCTACAGGGGACCCTACGAGCAGTACTTC.

This clonotype was found many times. This chain connects TRBV7-8 to TRBJ2-5, with TRBD1 identical over 10 bases. The CDR3 sequence is 16 residues long. Germline V gives CDR1 SGHVS, CDR2 FQNEAQ. Germline trimming cut 0 bases from V and 5 bases from J; bases unmatched to any gene: 6. CDR3 loop: CASSLARDRGRETQYF. In DNA, the CDR3 is TGTGCCAGCAGCTTAGCGCGGGACAGGGGAAGGGAGACCCAGTACTTC. Full variable domain (remainder filled in from reference TRBV7-8 and TRBJ2-5): GAGVSQSPRYKVAKRGQDVALRCDPISGHVSLFWYQQALGQGPEFLTYFQNEAQLDKSGLPSDRFFAERPEGSVSTLKIQRTQQEDSAVYLCASSLARDRGRETQYFGPGTRLLVL.

In this sample, this clonotype turned up many times. Germline is not matched at one junction end, which may reflect a read error. The chain joins TRBV3-1 to TRBJ2-7; D assignment may be TRBD1 or TRBD2 (5 bases each). The CDR3 runs to 13 residues. Germline-derived CDR1 and CDR2 are LGHDT and YNNKEL (reference sequence). The CDR3 spells CASSHRDDYQQYF. For the CDR3, the DNA is TGTGCCAGCAGCCACCGGGACGACTACCAGCAGTACTTC.

This clonotype was counted a few times. This chain connects TRBV29-1 to TRBJ2-7; D call uncertain. The germline V gene encodes CDR1 SQVTM and CDR2 ANQGSEA. The CDR3 contains 12 residues. The V gene lost 5 bases and the J gene lost 3 bases, with 11 bases spanning the gap. The CDR3 DNA reads TGCAGCGTTCGCTTTTATAACTACGAGCAGTACTTC. The encoded protein is CSVRFYNYEQYF.

Many counts were recorded for this clonotype. V gene TRBV6-1 combines with J gene TRBJ1-3, with a tentative D call TRBD1 (6 bases). CDR3 size: 15 residues. The germline gives CDR1 MNHNS, CDR2 SASEGT. Trimming pared 7 bases from V and 1 base from J, leaving 14 bases between. CDR3 amino acids: CASNRQVASGNTIYF. The CDR3 DNA is TGTGCCAGCAATCGACAGGTCGCTTCTGGAAACACCATATATTTT.